The 14 T cell receptor beta chains presented below share a single source sample, sequenced in a study of CD8+CD57+ T cells in acquired aplastic anemia. Profiling that covered TCR beta VDJ and CDR3 relied on genomic DNA as its template. MiXCR, applied by TCRdb to the reads, yields one record per CDR3 protein. The data contain about 240,000 distinct CDR3 sequences, more than 45% of them singletons. All sequencing subjects had displayed CD8+CD57+ cell expansion on flow cytometry. The material sequenced was sorted CD4+, CD8+, or CD8+CD57+ T cells (not recorded which) from PBMCs. These receptors originate from a human donor with aplastic anemia.

In this sample, this clonotype turned up many times. The chain carries TRBV7-3 and TRBJ2-3; possible D gene TRBD2, 5 bases. The V end was cut by 5 bases, the J end by 1 base, with 13 bases between. CDR3 length equals 15 residues. Germline CDR1 is SGHTA and CDR2 is FQGTGA. The CDR3 coding sequence is TGTGCCAGCAGCGCGCGGAGCGGAGGCACAGATACGCAGTATTTT. Its translation is CASSARSGGTDTQYF.

This clonotype was detected ten times or more. The V gene is TRBV28, the J gene TRBJ2-7, with 7 bases identical to TRBD2. Germline V gives CDR1 MDHEN, CDR2 SYDVKM. The CDR3 length is 16 residues. Trimming cost V 4 bases and J 3 bases; bases outside gene matches: 12. CDR3 region: CASSSPPGGSVYEQYF. CDR3 bases: TGTGCCAGCAGTTCCCCCCCGGGCGGGAGTGTCTACGAGCAGTACTTC. Using reference TRBV28 and TRBJ2-7 for the parts outside the CDR3, the full variable domain is DVKVTQSSRYLVKRTGEKVFLECVQDMDHENMFWYRQDPGLGLRLIYFSYDVKMKEKGDIPEGYSVSREKKERFSLILESASTNQTSMYLCASSSPPGGSVYEQYFGPGTRLTVT.

This chain uses TRBV9 with TRBJ2-2; 7 positions match TRBD2. The germline V gene has CDR1 SGDLS and CDR2 YYNGEE. The ends lost 3 bases at V and 3 bases at J; junction bases unmatched: 8. CDR3 length: 16 amino acids. The CDR3 sequence: CASSEREGGDTGELFF. In nucleotides, the CDR3 is TGTGCCAGCAGCGAGAGGGAGGGAGGCGACACCGGGGAGCTGTTTTTT. Filled out from reference TRBV9 and TRBJ2-2, the complete variable domain reads DSGVTQTPKHLITATGQRVTLRCSPRSGDLSVYWYQQSLDQGLQFLIQYYNGEERAKGNILERFSAQQFPDLHSELNLSSLELGDSALYFCASSEREGGDTGELFFGEGSRLTVL.

This clonotype was recorded many times. The J gene is TRBJ1-2, the V gene TRBV5-5, with D unclear. V dropped 7 bases and J dropped 3 bases, with 10 bases sitting between them. The germline gives CDR1 SGHKS, CDR2 YYEKEE (reference sequence). The CDR3 sequence is 12 residues long. In DNA form, the CDR3 reads TGTGCCAGCTCTTCGGAAGACTATGGCTACACCTTC. Its translation is CASSSEDYGYTF.

The CDR3 region has the DNA TGTGCCAGCAGCTTAGATGACAGAAATGAGCAGTTCTTC. This translates into CASSLDDRNEQFF. The rearrangement joins TRBV7-9 to TRBJ2-1; D might be TRBD1 (5 bases). Deletions cut 1 base from V and 7 bases from J, with 8 bases between. Germline CDR1 and CDR2: SEHNR and FQNEAQ (reference sequence). The CDR3 runs 13 residues. The entire variable domain, with the rest obtained from reference TRBV7-9 and TRBJ2-1, is as follows: DTGVSQNPRHKITKRGQNVTFRCDPISEHNRLYWYRQTLGQGPEFLTYFQNEAQLEKSRLLSDRFSAERPKGSFSTLEIQRTEQGDSAMYLCASSLDDRNEQFFGPGTRLTVL.

The chain combines TRBV2 with TRBJ2-5, with D maybe TRBD1 (6 bases). The germline gives CDR1 SNHLY, CDR2 FYNNEI. The CDR3 runs to 13 residues. Trimming stripped 1 base from V and 4 bases from J, with 7 bases between. This chain's CDR3 is CASSEDRAETQYF. The DNA of the CDR3 is TGTGCCAGCAGTGAAGACAGGGCAGAGACCCAGTACTTC.

This clonotype was observed a single time. J is TRBJ2-3 and V is TRBV9; D is unresolved. In germline, CDR1 is SGDLS, CDR2 YYNGEE. V was trimmed by 0 bases and J by 0 bases, leaving 11 bases between them. The CDR3 has 16 residues. CDR3 residues: CASSVAGGSSTDTQYF. DNA for the CDR3: TGTGCCAGCAGCGTAGCCGGTGGGTCTAGCACAGATACGCAGTATTTT.

In this sample, this clonotype turned up a few times. The CDR3 loop reads CAWSDLRRTYNSPLHF. In DNA form, the CDR3 reads TGTGCCTGGAGCGATCTTAGGAGGACCTATAATTCACCCCTCCACTTT. The genes are TRBV30 and TRBJ1-6; no reliable D call. Germline assignment: CDR1 GTSNPN and CDR2 SVGIG (reference sequence). This CDR3 has 16 amino acids. V was cut by 3 bases and J by 2 bases, with 14 bases left in between.

Details on this clonotype: Germline is not matched at one junction end, which may reflect a read error. The chain is built from TRBV9 and TRBJ1-1, with 7 nucleotides matching TRBD1. Germline lookup yields CDR1 SGDLS and CDR2 YYNGEE. CDR3 length: 14 residues. CDR3 residues: CASSTGDHHTEALF. DNA for the CDR3: TGTGCCAGCAGCACAGGGGATCACCACACTGAAGCTCTCTTT.

This chain joins TRBV30 and TRBJ1-5, with TRBD1 matching 11 bases. Per germline, CDR1 GTSNPN and CDR2 SVGIG (reference sequence). This CDR3 comprises 14 residues. V lost 5 bases, J lost 7 bases, and 7 bases stayed unmatched. The CDR3: CAWSRGQGDQPQHF. CDR3 nucleotides: TGTGCCTGGTCCCGGGGACAGGGGGACCAGCCCCAGCATTTT.

This chain connects TRBV19 to TRBJ2-5; D is perhaps TRBD1 (6 bases). Germline CDR1 and CDR2: LNHDA and SQIVND (reference sequence). The length of the CDR3 is 13 residues. Trimming cost V 9 bases and J 8 bases, with 19 bases left between them. This chain's CDR3 is CASSPGQGFTQYF. Written as DNA, the CDR3 is TGTGCCAGCAGCCCGGGACAAGGCTTTACCCAGTACTTC.

This clonotype has just one count. This may be a read error, as it is one base from a much larger clone. This sequence joins TRBV7-9 and TRBJ2-1, with 12 bases matching TRBD2. V lost 5 bases to trimming and J lost 13 bases; unmatched junction nucleotides: 18. CDR3 length: 17 residues. Germline V gives CDR1 SEHNR, CDR2 FQNEAQ (reference sequence). DNA of the CDR3: TGTGCCAGCAGCGCCAATCTAGCGGGGGGGCCCCAAGAGACCCAGTTCTTC. It is translated as CASSANLAGGPQETQFF.

This clonotype was observed many times. The chain is built from TRBV9 and TRBJ2-1, with D unclear. Per germline, CDR1 SGDLS and CDR2 YYNGEE. The ends were cut back, 0 bases at V and 5 bases at J, with 15 bases in the middle. The CDR3 is 16 amino acids. The CDR3 loop is CASSVGLVLPNNEQFF. The CDR3, as DNA: TGTGCCAGCAGCGTAGGGTTGGTTCTCCCCAACAATGAGCAGTTCTTC.

This sequence joins TRBV20-1 and TRBJ1-6, with D maybe TRBD1 (6 bases). V was cut by 2 bases and J by 9 bases, with 17 bases left in between. Germline CDR1 is DFQATT and CDR2 is SNEGSKA (reference sequence). This CDR3 comprises 15 residues. The CDR3 DNA follows: TGCAGTGCTAGAATACCACAGGGAGTCGGTTCACCCCTCCACTTT. Its protein is CSARIPQGVGSPLHF.